The 23 T cell receptor beta chains below were found in one sample sequenced in a study of CD4 T cell repertoires in COVID-19. Sequenced by immunoSEQ multiplex PCR; TCRdb stores in-frame clones only, minus some. The sample consists of about 22,000 clones, around 87% of them appearing once. Sequencing was done directly on freshly isolated, uncultured memory T cells. Material: central memory CD4+ T cells from blood, obtained before the COVID-19 pandemic. The receptors come from a human donor who had COVID-19.

This clone was observed a handful of times. This chain uses TRBV6-5 with TRBJ2-1; possibly TRBD2 for D (7 bases). Germline V gives CDR1 MNHEY, CDR2 SVGAGI. V was cut by 0 bases and J by 3 bases, with 12 bases left in between. The CDR3 contains 16 residues. CDR3 loop: CASSYSGGGGYNEQFF. The CDR3 nucleotides are TGTGCCAGCAGTTACTCCGGGGGCGGGGGCTACAATGAGCAGTTCTTC.

The gene calls are TRBV5-1 and TRBJ2-3, with 7 bases lining up with TRBD1. From germline, CDR1 is SGHRS and CDR2 YFSETQ. The V and J ends lost 2 bases and 2 bases, in that order; junction bases with no gene match: 5. The CDR3 runs to 15 residues. CDR3 bases: TGCGCCAGCAGCTTTTCAGGGGGACACACAGATACGCAGTATTTT. Translation gives CASSFSGGHTDTQYF.

The chain combines TRBV11-2 with TRBJ1-1, with TRBD1 matching over 9 bases. This CDR3 contains 13 residues. Germline values: CDR1 SGHAT, CDR2 FQNNGV. V dropped 4 bases and J dropped 12; count of bases not matched to a gene: 9. The CDR3 loop reads CASSSGTGINTFF. CDR3 bases: TGTGCCAGCAGCTCAGGGACAGGGATTAACACTTTCTTT.

The chain's CDR3 is CASSYSWTGGLNEQFF. The DNA of the CDR3 is TGTGCCAGCAGTTACTCGTGGACAGGGGGGTTGAATGAGCAGTTCTTC. This chain connects TRBV6-5 to TRBJ2-1, with 10 bases lining up with TRBD1. V was pared by 0 bases and J by 7 bases, with 6 bases of the junction left unmatched. In germline, CDR1 is MNHEY, CDR2 SVGAGI. There are 16 residues in the CDR3.

V is TRBV7-6 and J is TRBJ1-1; D ambiguous. CDR1 and CDR2 (germline): SGHVS, FNYEAQ. The CDR3 sequence is 12 residues long. The germline V and J ends were trimmed by 6 bases and 1 base, with 6 bases remaining between them. CDR3 sequence reads: CASRGRNTEAFF. The CDR3 region has the DNA TGTGCCAGCAGGGGGAGGAACACTGAAGCTTTCTTT.

V gene TRBV28 combines with J gene TRBJ2-5; 15 nucleotides match TRBD2. Germline loops: CDR1 MDHEN, CDR2 SYDVKM. This CDR3 has 17 amino acids. Trimming removed 5 bases from V and 1 base from J; junction bases left unmatched: 5. CDR3 loop: CASSVGLAGGLQETQYF. The CDR3 coding sequence is TGTGCCAGCAGTGTAGGACTAGCGGGAGGGCTCCAAGAGACCCAGTACTTC. The full variable domain, with the rest looked up from reference TRBV28 and TRBJ2-5, is DVKVTQSSRYLVKRTGEKVFLECVQDMDHENMFWYRQDPGLGLRLIYFSYDVKMKEKGDIPEGYSVSREKKERFSLILESASTNQTSMYLCASSVGLAGGLQETQYFGPGTRLLVL.

The J gene is TRBJ2-1, the V gene TRBV6-5, with 15 bases aligning to TRBD2. The CDR3 sequence is 15 residues long. Germline trimming cut 6 bases from V and 6 bases from J; bases unmatched to any gene: 3. The germline V gene encodes CDR1 MNHEY and CDR2 SVGAGI. CDR3: CASRRTSGRANEQFF. Written as DNA, the CDR3 is TGTGCCAGCAGACGGACTAGCGGGAGGGCCAATGAGCAGTTCTTC.

The chain is built from TRBV6-5 and TRBJ2-5; 11 bases are a match to TRBD2. J was trimmed by 9 bases and V by 6 bases; bases with no gene match: 12. Germline-derived CDR1 and CDR2 are MNHEY and SVGAGI. The CDR3 is 15 residues long. CDR3 coding DNA: TGTGCCAGCAGACCGGGACTAGCGGACGTTAGGGCCCAGTACTTC. Protein: CASRPGLADVRAQYF.

The chain couples TRBV27 to TRBJ1-6; 9 bases are shared with TRBD1. V shed 3 bases and J 0 bases; nucleotides not matched to a gene: 21. The CDR3 runs to 23 residues. Germline CDR1 MNHEY, CDR2 SMNVEV (reference sequence). Written as DNA, the CDR3 is TGTGCCAGCAGTTTCCGGGTCGTCCCGGGACAGGGAAAAGAAAGCTCCTATAATTCACCCCTCCACTTT. Translated, it gives CASSFRVVPGQGKESSYNSPLHF.

This clone showed up just once. The chain links TRBV9 to TRBJ1-3; D not resolved. The V and J ends lost 3 bases and 2 bases respectively, with 18 bases between them. CDR1 is SGDLS, CDR2 YYNGEE, per germline. The CDR3 runs to 17 residues. The CDR3 sequence is CASSAFLFPGAGNTIYF. CDR3 sequence (DNA): TGTGCCAGCAGCGCCTTTTTATTTCCGGGTGCTGGAAACACCATATATTTT.

The V and J genes are TRBV5-1 and TRBJ1-6; 10 bases line up with TRBD1. The germline gives CDR1 SGHRS, CDR2 YFSETQ. CDR3 length: 15 residues. The junction had 7 bases not matched to a gene; V was cut back by 4 bases and J by 9 bases. Written as DNA, the CDR3 is TGCGCCAGCAGCCCGACAGGGGGCATAGGTTCACCCCTCCACTTT. Amino acid sequence: CASSPTGGIGSPLHF.

The chain couples TRBV30 to TRBJ2-3; D ambiguous. V was trimmed by 2 bases and J by 5 bases, leaving 8 bases between them. Germline lookup yields CDR1 GTSNPN and CDR2 SVGIG (reference sequence). The CDR3 covers 12 residues. CDR3 DNA sequence: TGTGCCTGGAGTCTCTCAGGAGATACGCAGTATTTT. Its protein is CAWSLSGDTQYF.

The rearrangement uses TRBV5-4 and TRBJ2-3; no definite D call. V was cut by 5 bases and J by 0 bases, with 7 bases left in between. The CDR3 covers 13 residues. Germline values: CDR1 SGHNT, CDR2 YYREEE (reference sequence). The CDR3 is CASRISSTDTQYF. The CDR3 DNA sequence: TGTGCCAGCAGAATCTCTAGCACAGATACGCAGTATTTT.

V is TRBV5-8 and J is TRBJ1-5; 12 bases map to TRBD1. V trimming: 4 bases; J trimming: 7 bases; junction bases outside the gene matches: 9. Germline V lookup: CDR1 SGHTS, CDR2 YDEGEE. The CDR3 length is 16 residues. The CDR3 coding sequence is TGTGCCAGCAGCGACCGGGACAGGGGGCCGTGGCAGCCCCAGCATTTT. It is translated as CASSDRDRGPWQPQHF.

This rearrangement joins TRBV2 to TRBJ2-7; a possible D gene is TRBD1 (6 bases). This CDR3 is 16 amino acids long. Trimming removed 3 bases at V and 5 bases at J, with 20 bases between. From germline, CDR1 is SNHLY and CDR2 FYNNEI. The CDR3 spells CASSDPGVGARDEQYF. In nucleotides, the CDR3 is TGTGCCAGCAGTGATCCTGGGGTGGGGGCTAGAGACGAGCAGTACTTC.

The chain carries TRBV19 and TRBJ2-3; TRBD2 is a possible D gene (5 bases). CDR1 is LNHDA and CDR2 is SQIVND in the germline V gene (reference sequence). The CDR3 contains 15 residues. Trimming removed 7 bases from V and 0 bases from J, with 14 bases in between. The CDR3 is CASTNRRGSTDTQYF. DNA of the CDR3: TGTGCCAGTACCAACCGACGGGGTAGCACAGATACGCAGTATTTT.

V gene TRBV28 combines with J gene TRBJ1-1; TRBD1 is a possible D gene (5 bases). This CDR3 has 12 amino acids. V was clipped by 6 bases and J by 7 bases, with 12 bases between them. CDR1 is MDHEN and CDR2 is SYDVKM in the germline V gene. In DNA form, the CDR3 reads TGTGCCAGCAGGGTAGGGGTGATTGAAGCTTTCTTT. Residues: CASRVGVIEAFF.

The rearrangement uses TRBV21-1 and TRBJ2-7; the table's D call, TRBD1, has no DNA check behind it. TRBV21-1 is flagged as a pseudogene. The CDR3 length is 19 residues. CDR3 region: CASRMRIDQDRGKRYEQYF. In DNA form, the CDR3 reads TGTGCCAGCAGAATGCGCATAGACCAAGACAGGGGGAAAAGGTACGAGCAGTACTTC.

The J gene is TRBJ2-3, the V gene TRBV7-8, with 11 positions matching TRBD1. Germline V lookup: CDR1 SGHVS, CDR2 FQNEAQ. This CDR3 is built from 16 residues. Trimming took 6 bases from V and 2 from J; bases not matched to a gene: 7. In nucleotides, the CDR3 is TGTGCCAGCAGGCCGGACAGGGGGCGCATCACAGATACGCAGTATTTT. It yields the protein CASRPDRGRITDTQYF. Together with reference TRBV7-8 and TRBJ2-3, the CDR3 gives the full variable domain: GAGVSQSPRYKVAKRGQDVALRCDPISGHVSLFWYQQALGQGPEFLTYFQNEAQLDKSGLPSDRFFAERPEGSVSTLKIQRTQQEDSAVYLCASRPDRGRITDTQYFGPGTRLTVL.

The V gene is TRBV4-1, the J gene TRBJ1-1, with TRBD1 matching over 7 bases. CDR3 length: 15 residues. V trimming: 2 bases; J trimming: 2 bases; junction bases outside the gene matches: 5. CDR1 and CDR2 from the germline V gene are MGHRA and YSYEKL. CDR3 amino acids: CASSQSNRGNTEAFF. The CDR3 region has the DNA TGCGCCAGCAGCCAATCCAACAGGGGTAACACTGAAGCTTTCTTT.

V gene TRBV2 combines with J gene TRBJ2-5, with no clear D. The CDR3 is 12 amino acids. Germline V gene sequence: CDR1 SNHLY, CDR2 FYNNEI. Trimming removed 0 bases at V and 8 bases at J, with 7 bases between. The CDR3 DNA is TGTGCCAGCAGTGAAGCGAGGATAACCCAGTACTTC. Translated, it gives CASSEARITQYF.

This clone has a handful of counts. A junction end diverges from the germline sequence, so it may reflect a read error. V and J are TRBV30 and TRBJ2-3; 9 bases are a match to TRBD1. CDR1 is GTSNPN, CDR2 SVGIG, per germline (reference sequence). This CDR3 contains 12 residues. The CDR3 nucleotides read TGTGCCTGGAACTCGGGGACAGGGAGGGTGAATTTT. This translates into CAWNSGTGRVNF.

The V gene is TRBV11-2, the J gene TRBJ2-1, with 8 bases that match TRBD2. CDR1 SGHAT and CDR2 FQNNGV come from the germline V gene. V lost 4 bases to trimming and J lost 6 bases; unmatched junction nucleotides: 8. CDR3 length: 15 residues. In nucleotides, the CDR3 is TGTGCCAGCAGCTACGCGGGACTAGACGGCAATGAGCAGTTCTTC. Residues: CASSYAGLDGNEQFF.